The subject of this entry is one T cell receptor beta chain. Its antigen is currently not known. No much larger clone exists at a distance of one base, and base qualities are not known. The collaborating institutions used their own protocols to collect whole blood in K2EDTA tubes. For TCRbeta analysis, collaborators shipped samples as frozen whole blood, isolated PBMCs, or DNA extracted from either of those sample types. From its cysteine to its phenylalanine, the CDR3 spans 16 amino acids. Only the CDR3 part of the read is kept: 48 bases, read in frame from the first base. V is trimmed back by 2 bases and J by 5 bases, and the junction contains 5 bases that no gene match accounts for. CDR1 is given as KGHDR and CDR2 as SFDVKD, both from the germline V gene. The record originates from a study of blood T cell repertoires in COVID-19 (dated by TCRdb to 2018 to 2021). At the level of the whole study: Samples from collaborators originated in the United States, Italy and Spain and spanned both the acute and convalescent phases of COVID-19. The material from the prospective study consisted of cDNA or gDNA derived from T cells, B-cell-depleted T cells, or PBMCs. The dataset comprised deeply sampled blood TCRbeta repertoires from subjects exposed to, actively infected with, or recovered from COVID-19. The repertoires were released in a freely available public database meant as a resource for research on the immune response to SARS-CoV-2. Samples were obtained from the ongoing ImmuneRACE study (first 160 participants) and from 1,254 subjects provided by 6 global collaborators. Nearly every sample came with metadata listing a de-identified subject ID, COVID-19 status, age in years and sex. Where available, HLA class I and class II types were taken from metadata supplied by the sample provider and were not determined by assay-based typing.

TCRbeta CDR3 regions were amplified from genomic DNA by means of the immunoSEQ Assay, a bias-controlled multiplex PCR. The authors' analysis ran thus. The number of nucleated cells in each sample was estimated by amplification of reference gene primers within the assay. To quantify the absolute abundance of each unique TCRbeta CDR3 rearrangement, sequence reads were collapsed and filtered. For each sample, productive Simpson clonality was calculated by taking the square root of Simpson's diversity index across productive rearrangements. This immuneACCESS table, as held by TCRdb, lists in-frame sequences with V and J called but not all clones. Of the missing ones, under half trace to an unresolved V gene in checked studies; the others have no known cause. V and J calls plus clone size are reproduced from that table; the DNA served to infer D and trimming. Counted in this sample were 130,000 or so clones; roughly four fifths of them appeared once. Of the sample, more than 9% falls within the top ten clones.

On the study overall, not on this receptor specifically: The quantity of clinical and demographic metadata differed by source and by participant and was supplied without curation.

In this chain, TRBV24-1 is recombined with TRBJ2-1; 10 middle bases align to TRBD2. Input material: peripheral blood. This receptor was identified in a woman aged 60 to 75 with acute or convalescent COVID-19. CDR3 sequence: CATSDSQRGGHNEQFF. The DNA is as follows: TGTGCCACCAGTGATTCTCAGCGGGGGGGCCACAATGAGCAGTTCTTC.